This entry is about one TCR beta chain. The sample is drawn from a study of control samples from healthy donors and cancer patients. Sequenced by immunoSEQ multiplex PCR; TCRdb stores in-frame clones only, minus some. The profile shows about 54,000 clones, 95% to 96% of them singletons. Germline V lookup: CDR1 MDHEN, CDR2 SYDVKM. This CDR3 contains 14 residues. Losses at the gene ends were 8 bases for V and 1 base for J; bases not matched to a gene: 6. The source is a woman younger than 45 in good health. Sample: blood. V is TRBV28 and J is TRBJ2-7; TRBD2 aligns across 9 bases. CDR3 sequence (DNA): TGTGCCAGCTTCGCGGCGGGGGGGTCCTACGAGCAGTACTTC. Translated, it gives CASFAAGGSYEQYF.